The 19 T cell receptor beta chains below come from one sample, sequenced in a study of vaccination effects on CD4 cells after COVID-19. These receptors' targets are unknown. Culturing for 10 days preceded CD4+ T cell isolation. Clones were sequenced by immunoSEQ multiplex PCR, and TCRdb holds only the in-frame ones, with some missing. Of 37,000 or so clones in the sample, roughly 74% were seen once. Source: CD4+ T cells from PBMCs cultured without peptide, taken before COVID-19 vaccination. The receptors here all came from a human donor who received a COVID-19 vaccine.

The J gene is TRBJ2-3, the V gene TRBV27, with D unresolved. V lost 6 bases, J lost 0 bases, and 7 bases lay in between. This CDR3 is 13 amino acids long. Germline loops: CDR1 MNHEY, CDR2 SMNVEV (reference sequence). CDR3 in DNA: TGTGCCAGCAGGGGTTCTAGCACAGATACGCAGTATTTT. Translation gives CASRGSSTDTQYF.

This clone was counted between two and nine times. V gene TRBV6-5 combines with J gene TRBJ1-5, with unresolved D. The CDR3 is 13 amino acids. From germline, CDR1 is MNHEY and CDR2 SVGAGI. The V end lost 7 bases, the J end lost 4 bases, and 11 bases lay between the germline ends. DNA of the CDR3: TGTGCCAGCACCCCCGACGGAAATCAGCCCCAGCATTTT. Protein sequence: CASTPDGNQPQHF.

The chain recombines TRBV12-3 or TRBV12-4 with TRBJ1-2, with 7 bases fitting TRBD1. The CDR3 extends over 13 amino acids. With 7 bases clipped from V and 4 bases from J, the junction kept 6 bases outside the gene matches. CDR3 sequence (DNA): TGTGCCAGCAAGGTCCCAGGGGGCTATGGCTACACCTTC. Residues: CASKVPGGYGYTF.

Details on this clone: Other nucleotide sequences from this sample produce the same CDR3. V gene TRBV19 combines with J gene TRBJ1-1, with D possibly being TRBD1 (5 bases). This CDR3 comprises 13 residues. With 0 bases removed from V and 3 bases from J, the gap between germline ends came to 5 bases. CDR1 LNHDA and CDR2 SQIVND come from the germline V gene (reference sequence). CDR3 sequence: CASSIDRDTEAFF. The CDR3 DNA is TGTGCCAGTAGTATAGACAGGGACACTGAAGCTTTCTTT. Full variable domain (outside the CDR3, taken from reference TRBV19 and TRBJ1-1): DGGITQSPKYLFRKEGQNVTLSCEQNLNHDAMYWYRQDPGQGLRLIYYSQIVNDFQKGDIAEGYSVSREKKESFPLTVTSAQKNPTAFYLCASSIDRDTEAFFGQGTRLTVV.

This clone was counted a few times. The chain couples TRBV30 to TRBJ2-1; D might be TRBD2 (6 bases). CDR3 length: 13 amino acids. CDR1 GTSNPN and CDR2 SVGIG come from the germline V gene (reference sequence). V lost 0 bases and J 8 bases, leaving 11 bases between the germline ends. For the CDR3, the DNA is TGTGCCTGGAGTGTACTAGCTCCATATGAGCAGTTCTTC. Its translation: CAWSVLAPYEQFF.

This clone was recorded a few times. For the CDR3, the DNA is TGTGCCAGCAGCCCGGGGACAGGGGGCCTTGGCTACACCTTC. Protein: CASSPGTGGLGYTF. V and J are TRBV7-9 and TRBJ1-2; 12 bases match TRBD1. Germline CDR1 is SEHNR and CDR2 is FQNEAQ (reference sequence). With V trimmed by 5 bases and J by 7 bases, 5 bases remained unmatched. This CDR3 region has 14 residues.

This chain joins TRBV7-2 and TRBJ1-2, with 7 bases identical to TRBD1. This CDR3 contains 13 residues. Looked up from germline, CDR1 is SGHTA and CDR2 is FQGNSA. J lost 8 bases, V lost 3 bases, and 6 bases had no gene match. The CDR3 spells CASSLDRSWGYTF. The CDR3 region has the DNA TGTGCCAGCAGCTTGGACAGGTCCTGGGGCTACACCTTC.

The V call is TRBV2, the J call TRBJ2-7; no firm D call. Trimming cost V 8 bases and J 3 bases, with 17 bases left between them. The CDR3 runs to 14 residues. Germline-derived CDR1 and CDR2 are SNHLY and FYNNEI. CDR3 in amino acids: CASSRTILLYEQYF. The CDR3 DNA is TGTGCCAGCTCCCGGACCATCCTTCTCTACGAGCAGTACTTC.

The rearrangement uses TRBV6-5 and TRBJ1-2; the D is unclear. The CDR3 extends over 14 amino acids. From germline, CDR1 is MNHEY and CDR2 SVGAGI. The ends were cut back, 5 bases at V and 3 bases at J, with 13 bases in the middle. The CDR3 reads CASSPAPTYYGYTF. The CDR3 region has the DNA TGTGCCAGCAGTCCGGCACCTACCTACTATGGCTACACCTTC.

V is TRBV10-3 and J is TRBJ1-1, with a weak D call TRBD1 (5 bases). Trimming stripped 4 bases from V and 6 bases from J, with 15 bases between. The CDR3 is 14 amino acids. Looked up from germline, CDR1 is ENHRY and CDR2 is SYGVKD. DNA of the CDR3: TGTGCCATCAGTGGGGGCGTGTTGGACGCTGAAGCTTTCTTT. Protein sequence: CAISGGVLDAEAFF.

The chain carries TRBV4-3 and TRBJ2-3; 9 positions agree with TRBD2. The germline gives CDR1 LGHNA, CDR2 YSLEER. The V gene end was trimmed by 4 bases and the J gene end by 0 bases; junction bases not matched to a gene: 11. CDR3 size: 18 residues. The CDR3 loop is CASSRIGPAGGSTDTQYF. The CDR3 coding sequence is TGCGCCAGCAGCCGGATCGGGCCAGCGGGGGGCAGCACAGATACGCAGTATTTT.

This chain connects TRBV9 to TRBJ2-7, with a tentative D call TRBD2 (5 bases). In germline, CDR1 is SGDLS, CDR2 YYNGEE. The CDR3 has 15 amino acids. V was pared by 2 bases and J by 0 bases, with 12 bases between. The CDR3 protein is CASSVLAESSYEQYF. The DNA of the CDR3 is TGTGCCAGCAGCGTCCTAGCAGAAAGCTCCTACGAGCAGTACTTC.

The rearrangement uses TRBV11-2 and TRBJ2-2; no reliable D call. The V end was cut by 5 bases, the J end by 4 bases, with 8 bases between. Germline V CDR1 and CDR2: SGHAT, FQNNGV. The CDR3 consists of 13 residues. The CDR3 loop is CASSPHVTGELFF. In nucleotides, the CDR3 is TGTGCCAGCAGCCCGCATGTCACCGGGGAGCTGTTTTTT.

The CDR3 DNA is TGTGCCAGCAGGACGACCGGGACAGGGGCTTATGGCTACACCTTC. Translation gives CASRTTGTGAYGYTF. The V call is TRBV28, the J call TRBJ1-2, with TRBD1 matching over 10 bases. In germline, CDR1 is MDHEN, CDR2 SYDVKM. The CDR3 totals 15 residues. The trim removed 6 bases at V and 5 bases at J, leaving 9 bases unmatched.

The DNA of the CDR3 is TGTGCCAGCACCACATCCCGGGCTCTTCAGCCCCAGCATTTT. This gives the protein CASTTSRALQPQHF. The V call is TRBV28, the J call TRBJ1-5; D unclear. Trimming removed 7 bases at V and 6 bases at J, with 16 bases between. The CDR3 is made up of 14 amino acids. CDR1 and CDR2 (germline): MDHEN, SYDVKM. Full variable domain (rest looked up from reference TRBV28 and TRBJ1-5): DVKVTQSSRYLVKRTGEKVFLECVQDMDHENMFWYRQDPGLGLRLIYFSYDVKMKEKGDIPEGYSVSREKKERFSLILESASTNQTSMYLCASTTSRALQPQHFGDGTRLSIL.

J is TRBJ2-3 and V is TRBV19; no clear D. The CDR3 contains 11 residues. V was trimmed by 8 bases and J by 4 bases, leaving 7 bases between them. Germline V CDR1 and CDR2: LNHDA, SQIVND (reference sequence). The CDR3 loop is CASSNADTQYF. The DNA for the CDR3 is TGTGCCAGTTCGAACGCAGATACGCAGTATTTT. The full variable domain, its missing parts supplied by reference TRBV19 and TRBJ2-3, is DGGITQSPKYLFRKEGQNVTLSCEQNLNHDAMYWYRQDPGQGLRLIYYSQIVNDFQKGDIAEGYSVSREKKESFPLTVTSAQKNPTAFYLCASSNADTQYFGPGTRLTVL.

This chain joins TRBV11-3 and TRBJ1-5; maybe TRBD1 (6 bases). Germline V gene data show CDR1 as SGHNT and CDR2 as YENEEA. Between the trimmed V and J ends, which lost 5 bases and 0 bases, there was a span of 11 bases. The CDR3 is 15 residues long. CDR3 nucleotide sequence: TGTGCCAGCAGCCAGGGACACCGTAGCAATCAGCCCCAGCATTTT. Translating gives CASSQGHRSNQPQHF.

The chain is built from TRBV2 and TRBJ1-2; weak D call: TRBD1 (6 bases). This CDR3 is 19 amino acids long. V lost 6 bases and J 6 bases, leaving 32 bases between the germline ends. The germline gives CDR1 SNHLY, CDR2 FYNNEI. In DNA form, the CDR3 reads TGTGCCAGCAGGGAGGATGTGGCGCCCGGGACACCGAATCTACATGGCTACACCTTC. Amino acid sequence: CASREDVAPGTPNLHGYTF.

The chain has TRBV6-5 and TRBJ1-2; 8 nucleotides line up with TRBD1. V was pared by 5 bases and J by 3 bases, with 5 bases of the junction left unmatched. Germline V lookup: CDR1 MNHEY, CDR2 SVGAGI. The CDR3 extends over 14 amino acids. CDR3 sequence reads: CASSRQGKDYGYTF. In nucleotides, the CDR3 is TGTGCCAGCAGTCGACAGGGGAAGGACTATGGCTACACCTTC.